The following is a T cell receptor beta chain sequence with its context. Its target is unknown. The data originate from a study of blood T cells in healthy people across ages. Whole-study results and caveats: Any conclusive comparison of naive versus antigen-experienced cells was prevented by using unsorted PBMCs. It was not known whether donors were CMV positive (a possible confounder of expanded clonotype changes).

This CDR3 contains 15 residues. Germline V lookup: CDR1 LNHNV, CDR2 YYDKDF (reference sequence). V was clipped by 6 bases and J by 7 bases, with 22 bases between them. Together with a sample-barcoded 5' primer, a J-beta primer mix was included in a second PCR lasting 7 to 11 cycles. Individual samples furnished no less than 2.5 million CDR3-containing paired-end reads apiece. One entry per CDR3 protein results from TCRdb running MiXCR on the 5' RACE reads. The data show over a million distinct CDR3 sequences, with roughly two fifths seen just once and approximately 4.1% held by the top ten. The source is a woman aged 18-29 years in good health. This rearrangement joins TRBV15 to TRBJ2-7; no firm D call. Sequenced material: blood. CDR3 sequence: CATSSRQSSYNEQYF. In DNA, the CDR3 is TGTGCCACCAGTTCCCGCCAAAGCTCCTACAATGAGCAGTACTTC.